A selection of T cell receptor beta chains follows, all from one sample in a study of blood T cell repertoires in COVID-19. Measured with immunoSEQ multiplex PCR; TCRdb has only the in-frame clones, and not every one. The sample has about 34,000 clones, 85% seen once. Sequenced material: peripheral blood. These receptors were collected from a human donor with acute or convalescent COVID-19. The donor label of this sample is uncertain. Both conserved end residues are part of each CDR3. A D gene is named only where the DNA matches it firmly. Size is omitted from some rows. Given values are once, few, many or a class for expanded clones.

abundance	d_gene	v_gene	j_gene	CDR3aa	CDR3nt
-	-	TRBV7-9	TRBJ1-2	CASSLAEGGPGYGYTF	TGTGCCAGCAGCTTAGCCGAGGGGGGGCCTGGCTATGGCTACACCTTC
-	TRBD1	TRBV14	TRBJ1-1	CASSRQGNTEAFF	TGTGCCAGCAGCCGACAGGGGAACACTGAAGCTTTCTTT
-	TRBD1	TRBV11-3	TRBJ1-5	CASSPGQGSNQPQHF	TGTGCCAGCAGCCCGGGACAGGGGAGCAATCAGCCCCAGCATTTT
few	-	TRBV19	TRBJ1-5	CASSSSSVPGSNQPQHF	TGTGCCAGTAGTAGTTCATCAGTCCCGGGTAGCAATCAGCCCCAGCATTTT
-	TRBD2	TRBV5-6	TRBJ2-1	CASSRWEGSKVSEQFF	TGTGCCAGCAGCCGCTGGGAGGGGTCAAAAGTCAGTGAGCAGTTCTTC
once	-	TRBV11-3	TRBJ2-7	CASSTSLFGEQYF	TGTGCCAGCAGCACTTCCCTCTTCGGCGAGCAGTACTTC
-	TRBD1	TRBV7-9	TRBJ1-1	CASSRQGAGGTEAFF	TGTGCCAGCTCTCGTCAGGGGGCTGGTGGCACTGAAGCTTTCTTT
-	TRBD1	TRBV10-2	TRBJ1-1	CASKSGQVGDTEAFF	TGCGCCAGCAAGTCGGGACAGGTGGGAGACACTGAAGCTTTCTTT
-	-	TRBV11-3	TRBJ2-1	CASSIGGYNEQFF	TGTGCCAGCAGTATAGGCGGATACAATGAGCAGTTCTTC
-	TRBD1	TRBV30	TRBJ1-1	CAWRSGGGETFF	TGTGCCTGGAGATCAGGGGGAGGAGAAACTTTCTTT
-	TRBD1	TRBV5-1	TRBJ1-6	CASSVSGTDNSPLHF	TGCGCCAGCAGCGTTTCCGGGACAGATAATTCACCCCTCCACTTT
-	TRBD1	TRBV19	TRBJ1-3	CASSIGQGLSGNTIYF	TGTGCCAGTAGTATCGGACAGGGCCTCTCTGGAAACACCATATATTTT
-	TRBD2	TRBV28	TRBJ2-1	CASLVGGVNEQFF	TGTGCCAGCCTCGTCGGGGGGGTGAATGAGCAGTTCTTC
-	-	TRBV30	TRBJ2-5	CAWGFSGTPQETQYF	TGTGCCTGGGGTTTTTCCGGGACACCCCAAGAGACCCAGTACTTC
-	-	TRBV2	TRBJ1-4	CASRQGFLEKLFF	TGTGCCAGCAGACAGGGTTTTCTGGAAAAACTGTTTTTT
-	-	TRBV3-1/TRBV3-2	TRBJ2-5	CASSQNRQETQYF	TGTGCCAGCAGCCAAAACAGACAAGAGACCCAGTACTTC
-	-	TRBV28	TRBJ1-4	CASSFIPGGGTNEKLFF	TGTGCCAGCAGTTTTATCCCCGGGGGGGGGACTAATGAAAAACTGTTTTTT
-	-	TRBV30	TRBJ1-2	CAWSVWGGGYTF	TGTGCCTGGAGTGTATGGGGGGGCGGCTACACCTTC
-	TRBD2	TRBV9	TRBJ2-3	CASSVGSSGNADTQYF	TGTGCCAGCAGCGTAGGATCTAGCGGGAACGCAGATACGCAGTATTTT
-	-	TRBV20-1	TRBJ1-1	CSASREQAFF	TGCAGTGCTAGTAGGGAGCAGGCTTTCTTT
-	TRBD1	TRBV18	TRBJ2-7	CASSPDRPGTGPYF	TGTGCCAGCTCACCCGACAGGCCCGGGACAGGTCCGTACTTC
few	-	TRBV5-8	TRBJ2-5	CASSLGRGREQETQYF	TGTGCCAGCAGCTTGGGAAGGGGTAGGGAACAAGAGACCCAGTACTTC
-	-	TRBV24-1	TRBJ1-1	CATSKGDAGKPEAFF	TGTGCCACCAGTAAAGGGGATGCGGGGAAACCAGAAGCTTTCTTT
-	TRBD1	TRBV11-2	TRBJ1-6	CASRPRDSPSPLHF	TGTGCCAGCAGGCCCAGGGACAGTCCCTCACCCCTCCACTTT
-	-	TRBV7-2	TRBJ2-6	CASSLAGAGANVLTF	TGTGCCAGCAGCTTAGCGGGGGCCGGGGCCAACGTCCTGACTTTC
once	TRBD1	TRBV6-6	TRBJ2-7	CASRSAGGSTEQYF	TGTGCCAGCAGGTCGGCAGGGGGCTCTACGGAGCAGTACTTC
-	-	TRBV5-6	TRBJ2-3	CASSYRGRITDTQYF	TGTGCCAGCAGCTATCGGGGGAGAATCACAGATACGCAGTATTTT
-	-	TRBV11-3	TRBJ2-5	CASSLDYNMETQYF	TGTGCCAGCAGCTTAGATTACAACATGGAGACCCAGTACTTC
-	TRBD1	TRBV6-5	TRBJ1-5	CASRGTGPNQPQHF	TGTGCCAGCAGGGGGACAGGCCCTAATCAGCCCCAGCATTTT
-	TRBD1	TRBV4-2	TRBJ2-4	CASSQGGWGRGRGIAKNIQYF	TGTGCCAGCAGCCAAGGAGGCTGGGGCAGGGGGCGAGGAATTGCCAAAAACATTCAGTACTTC
-	TRBD2	TRBV27	TRBJ2-1	CASSIYAGLAGKYNEQFF	TGTGCCAGCAGTATATACGCTGGACTAGCGGGGAAATACAATGAGCAGTTCTTC
-	-	TRBV5-4	TRBJ1-2	CASSFGGAVGYTF	TGTGCCAGCAGCTTCGGAGGAGCTGTAGGCTACACCTTC
once	-	TRBV19	TRBJ1-5	CASSFQAPGVGNQPQHF	TGTGCCAGTAGTTTCCAAGCCCCGGGAGTTGGCAATCAGCCCCAGCATTTT
-	TRBD1	TRBV19	TRBJ1-1	CATSTGGYGTEAFF	TGTGCCACCTCAACAGGGGGCTATGGCACTGAAGCTTTCTTT
-	TRBD1	TRBV6-4	TRBJ2-1	CASSDSGQGNNEQFF	TGTGCCAGCAGTGACTCGGGACAGGGGAACAATGAGCAGTTCTTC